Listed below are T cell receptor beta chains from one sample, sequenced in a study of T-cell memory formation after mild COVID-19. TCRdb passed the 5' RACE reads through MiXCR, listing each CDR3 protein once. The table lists fewer than 250,000 distinct CDR3 sequences, approximately 30% of them singletons. Sequencing input: PBMCs or a T cell subset sorted from them (not recorded which). These TCRs come from an adult woman who had mild COVID-19 (a few samples of this study predate the infection). Cell type and time point are not known. Each CDR3 is given with its conserved first and last residue. The order of the fields is clone size, D gene, V gene, J gene, CDR3 DNA, CDR3 protein. D genes are given only for firm matches. Clone size is not always given. Where it is, it says once, few, many or a class for expanded clones.

>NA|TRBD1|TRBV12-3/TRBV12-4|TRBJ2-5
TGTGCCAGCAGGGGACAGTTCCAAGAGACCCAGTACTTC
CASRGQFQETQYF
>NA|NA|TRBV19|TRBJ2-7
TGTGCCAGTAGTAACCCAGGGGATAAGAACGAGCAGTACTTC
CASSNPGDKNEQYF
>few|NA|TRBV29-1|TRBJ1-1
TGCAGCGTGGGGGGACCGGAGTACACTGAAGCTTTCTTT
CSVGGPEYTEAFF
>few|TRBD1|TRBV5-1|TRBJ2-4
TGCGCCAGCAGCTCGGGACAGAAAAACATTCAGTACTTC
CASSSGQKNIQYF
>NA|NA|TRBV2|TRBJ2-3
TGTGCCAGCGGGGTTGGCGGCCTAGCCGGAACGCAGTATTTT
CASGVGGLAGTQYF
>once|NA|TRBV20-1|TRBJ1-5
TGCAGTGCTAGAGGAGCCGGGATTAGCAATCAGCCCCAGCATTTT
CSARGAGISNQPQHF
>NA|NA|TRBV15|TRBJ2-3
TGTGCCACCTCTCAGGCGTGGTCGGGCACAGATACGCAGTATTTT
CATSQAWSGTDTQYF
>NA|NA|TRBV4-2|TRBJ2-7
TGTGCCAGCAGCCAAGAAGCACAGCTCGGGTCCTACGAGCAGTACTTC
CASSQEAQLGSYEQYF
>NA|NA|TRBV13|TRBJ2-7
TGTGCCAGCAGCCAGGCCCAAAACTATGGCGGGTCCTACGAGCAGTACTTC
CASSQAQNYGGSYEQYF
>few|TRBD1|TRBV7-3|TRBJ1-2
TGTGCCAGCAGCTTAGGCCCCGGACAGGTCCCAGGTGGCTACACCTTC
CASSLGPGQVPGGYTF